This TCR beta chain comes out of a study of blood T cells in healthy people across ages. For this clonotype: The junction departs from germline at one end; a sequencing error may be responsible.

Using a J-beta primer mix together with a sample-barcoded 5' primer, a second PCR was run for about 6 to 12 cycles. Via MiXCR, TCRdb re-called the 5' RACE reads, giving one row per CDR3 protein. Of approximately 690,000 distinct CDR3 sequences listed, around 43% were seen once; the top ten hold around 30%. CDR1 and CDR2 from the germline V gene are SSHAT and FNYEAQ (reference sequence). The CDR3 is 13 residues long. This sequence joins TRBV7-7 and TRBJ2-1; 10 nucleotides agree with TRBD2. Sequencing used blood. The source of this sequence is a man aged 80 or over in good health. This chain's CDR3 is CASSLLAGNEQFF. CDR3 nucleotide sequence: TGTGCTAGCAGCTTACTAGCGGGAAATGAGCAGTTCTTC.